Shown below are 25 T cell receptor beta chains from a single sample sequenced in a study of cytomegalovirus exposure and HLA in healthy donors. 60 Vbeta and 13 Jbeta primers were used in PCR. The table came from immunoSEQ multiplex PCR; TCRdb's copy has only in-frame clones and leaves some out. The table records around 98,000 clones, 69% of them present only once. Sequencing was performed on PBMCs. These receptors were taken from a female donor in good health and CMV-seronegative.

V and J are TRBV20-1 and TRBJ1-2; tentatively, D is TRBD1 (6 bases). The germline V gene encodes CDR1 DFQATT and CDR2 SNEGSKA (reference sequence). Trimming pared 5 bases from V and 4 bases from J, leaving 8 bases between. The CDR3 totals 11 residues. CDR3 nucleotide sequence: TGCAGTGCTCCGACAGGCTATGGCTACACCTTC. Protein sequence: CSAPTGYGYTF.

This clone has only a few counts. The V gene is TRBV6-6, the J gene TRBJ2-7; 8 positions match TRBD2. V shed 2 bases, J shed 1 base, and the junction held 7 bases outside the gene matches. The CDR3 spans 16 residues. In germline, CDR1 is MNHNY, CDR2 SVGAGI (reference sequence). Here the CDR3 DNA reads TGTGCCAGCAGTTACAGTAGTGGGACTAGTTCCTACGAGCAGTACTTC. This sequence encodes CASSYSSGTSSYEQYF.

V usage is TRBV6-5 and J usage is TRBJ1-2; D is possibly TRBD1 (6 bases). Per germline, CDR1 MNHEY and CDR2 SVGAGI. V lost 7 bases to trimming and J lost 6 bases, with 21 bases between them. CDR3 length: 15 amino acids. CDR3 sequence (DNA): TGTGCCAGCACCACCGACAGGCTCCTTTCCGATGGCTACACCTTC. Translation gives CASTTDRLLSDGYTF.

A word on this clone: One end of the junction does not line up with germline, which may come from a read error. The chain is built from TRBV7-6 and TRBJ2-7; 9 nucleotides align to TRBD2. The CDR3 totals 14 residues. Germline V CDR1 and CDR2: SGHVS, FNYEAQ. DNA of the CDR3: TGTGCCAGCAGCCTCGGGACTAGCTCCTTCGAGCAGTACTTC. As protein: CASSLGTSSFEQYF.

This chain connects TRBV27 to TRBJ2-7; 13 bases agree with TRBD2. CDR1 MNHEY and CDR2 SMNVEV come from the germline V gene (reference sequence). The CDR3 length is 15 residues. The junction had 6 bases not matched to a gene; V was cut back by 5 bases and J by 5 bases. DNA for the CDR3: TGTGCCAGCAGTACGAGGACTAGCGGGAGAGACGAGCAGTACTTC. It yields the protein CASSTRTSGRDEQYF.

V and J are TRBV28 and TRBJ2-7; TRBD2 agrees at 7 bases. Germline trimming cut 7 bases from V and 4 bases from J; bases unmatched to any gene: 7. The CDR3 loop spans 13 amino acids. The germline V gene has CDR1 MDHEN and CDR2 SYDVKM. Here the CDR3 reads CASNRAGIYEQYF. In DNA, the CDR3 is TGTGCCAGCAATAGAGCGGGAATATACGAGCAGTACTTC.

The chain is built from TRBV7-2 and TRBJ2-7, with D possibly being TRBD2 (6 bases). The CDR3 has 15 residues. V dropped 2 bases and J dropped 9 bases, with 20 bases sitting between them. Germline lookup yields CDR1 SGHTA and CDR2 FQGNSA. CDR3 residues: CASSLFGSPRGGQYF. As DNA, the CDR3 is TGTGCCAGCAGCTTATTTGGGAGCCCGCGGGGAGGGCAGTACTTC.

There are a few counts of this clone. The V and J genes are TRBV10-2 and TRBJ1-2; a possible D gene is TRBD1 (6 bases). Trimming left V 4 bases short and J 0 bases short, with 12 bases between. Germline lookup yields CDR1 WSHSY and CDR2 SAAADI. This CDR3 has 15 residues. This CDR3 reads CASSGGGSPNYGYTF. CDR3 coding DNA: TGCGCCAGCAGTGGGGGGGGCAGTCCTAACTATGGCTACACCTTC.

The chain has TRBV28 and TRBJ2-5, with 9 nucleotides matching TRBD1. The germline CDR1 and CDR2 sequences are MDHEN and SYDVKM. J gave up 1 base and V 3 bases, and 18 bases lay outside the gene matches. The CDR3 has 20 residues. The CDR3 nucleotides read TGTGCCAGCAGTTTCTTGCAAGTTGGACCGACAGGGGGTGGCCAAGAGACCCAGTACTTC. Its translation is CASSFLQVGPTGGGQETQYF.

The J gene is TRBJ2-5, the V gene TRBV7-9; possibly TRBD1 for D (6 bases). Germline V lookup: CDR1 SEHNR, CDR2 FQNEAQ (reference sequence). V was cut by 6 bases and J by 3 bases, with 17 bases left in between. The CDR3 loop spans 15 amino acids. The CDR3 coding sequence is TGTGCCAGCAGTCTATCAATGGGGGCTGAAGAGACCCAGTACTTC. Amino acid sequence: CASSLSMGAEETQYF. The variable domain in full, with the rest retrieved from reference TRBV7-9 and TRBJ2-5, is DTGVSQNPRHKITKRGQNVTFRCDPISEHNRLYWYRQTLGQGPEFLTYFQNEAQLEKSRLLSDRFSAERPKGSFSTLEIQRTEQGDSAMYLCASSLSMGAEETQYFGPGTRLLVL.

The chain uses TRBV4-2 and TRBJ2-7, with D possibly TRBD1 on 6 matching bases. V lost 0 bases to trimming and J lost 3 bases, with 12 bases between them. Looked up from germline, CDR1 is LGHNA and CDR2 is YNFKEQ. The CDR3 is 15 amino acids. CDR3 nucleotide sequence: TGTGCCAGCAGCCAAGATGTTTCAGGGGTCTACGAGCAGTACTTC. Translating gives CASSQDVSGVYEQYF.

The rearrangement uses TRBV11-2 and TRBJ1-2, with D perhaps TRBD1 (5 bases). V was clipped by 0 bases and J by 2 bases, with 10 bases between them. CDR1 is SGHAT, CDR2 FQNNGV, per germline. CDR3 length: 15 amino acids. Written as DNA, the CDR3 is TGTGCCAGCAGCTTAGATTGGGGGGGGAACTATGGCTACACCTTC. Residues: CASSLDWGGNYGYTF.

The chain has TRBV7-9 and TRBJ2-3; 16 bases match TRBD2. CDR3 size: 16 residues. V lost 4 bases, J lost 4 bases, and 2 bases stayed unmatched. Germline CDR1 reads SEHNR; CDR2 reads FQNEAQ (reference sequence). The DNA for the CDR3 is TGTGCCAGCAGCTGGGGACTAGCGGGGGGGGCAGATACGCAGTATTTT. As protein: CASSWGLAGGADTQYF. Based on the CDR3 plus reference TRBV7-9 and TRBJ2-3, the full variable domain is DTGVSQNPRHKITKRGQNVTFRCDPISEHNRLYWYRQTLGQGPEFLTYFQNEAQLEKSRLLSDRFSAERPKGSFSTLEIQRTEQGDSAMYLCASSWGLAGGADTQYFGPGTRLTVL.

The V call is TRBV2, the J call TRBJ1-1; TRBD1 matches 7 bases. The CDR3 is 13 amino acids. Germline CDR1 SNHLY, CDR2 FYNNEI. The V segment lost 7 bases and the J segment 7 bases; nucleotides outside the gene matches: 9. The CDR3 here is CASTFDREVEAFF. CDR3 DNA sequence: TGTGCCAGCACCTTCGACAGGGAGGTTGAAGCTTTCTTT.

The V call is TRBV28, the J call TRBJ1-1; TRBD1 aligns across 7 bases. J gave up 0 bases and V 6 bases, and 10 bases lay outside the gene matches. Germline loops: CDR1 MDHEN, CDR2 SYDVKM. The CDR3 covers 16 residues. The CDR3 is CASSPPGQSMNTEAFF. The CDR3 nucleotides read TGTGCCAGCAGCCCCCCGGGACAGAGCATGAACACTGAAGCTTTCTTT.

This chain connects TRBV28 to TRBJ1-5; D possibly corresponds to TRBD1 (5 bases). There are 15 residues in the CDR3. CDR1 is MDHEN and CDR2 is SYDVKM in the germline V gene. Trimming removed 2 bases at V and 8 bases at J, with 16 bases between. This CDR3 reads CASSLGGTIREPQHF. For the CDR3, the DNA is TGTGCCAGCAGTTTAGGCGGGACCATTAGGGAGCCCCAGCATTTT.

V and J are TRBV4-1 and TRBJ2-3, with 8 bases identical to TRBD2. V lost 0 bases to trimming and J lost 2 bases; unmatched junction nucleotides: 7. Germline-derived CDR1 and CDR2 are MGHRA and YSYEKL. The CDR3 contains 17 residues. CDR3: CASSQEGSGGNTDTQYF. DNA of the CDR3: TGCGCCAGCAGCCAAGAGGGCAGCGGGGGAAACACAGATACGCAGTATTTT.

This clone appeared a few times. This rearrangement joins TRBV5-4 to TRBJ2-7; weak D call: TRBD1 (6 bases). CDR1 and CDR2 from the germline V gene are SGHNT and YYREEE (reference sequence). V lost 4 bases to trimming and J lost 6 bases, with 11 bases between them. This CDR3 has 12 residues. This CDR3 is CASSAGGGEQYF. In DNA, the CDR3 is TGTGCCAGCAGCGCTGGGGGCGGCGAGCAGTACTTC.

The V gene is TRBV12-2, the J gene TRBJ1-1. TRBV12-2 is designated a pseudogene. The CDR3 loop spans 15 amino acids. The CDR3 nucleotides read TGTGCAAGTCGCTTAGCGGCGGGGGGCACAACTGAAGCTTTCTTT. As protein: CASRLAAGGTTEAFF.

The chain uses TRBV7-2 and TRBJ2-7, with D possibly matching TRBD2 (6 bases). Germline CDR1 and CDR2: SGHTA and FQGNSA. The V end was cut by 1 base, the J end by 0 bases, with 10 bases between. The CDR3 runs to 15 residues. CDR3 nucleotide sequence: TGTGCCAGCAGCTTAGTGCCCGGGAGCTCCTACGAGCAGTACTTC. It yields the protein CASSLVPGSSYEQYF. Full variable domain (rest looked up from reference TRBV7-2 and TRBJ2-7): GAGVSQSPSNKVTEKGKDVELRCDPISGHTALYWYRQSLGQGLEFLIYFQGNSAPDKSGLPSDRFSAERTGGSVSTLTIQRTQQEDSAVYLCASSLVPGSSYEQYFGPGTRLTVT.

DNA of the CDR3: TGCGCCAGCAGTTACGGACAGTCTGAAGCTTTCTTT. This encodes CASSYGQSEAFF. The chain recombines TRBV5-1 with TRBJ1-1; possible D gene TRBD1, 6 bases. CDR1 is SGHRS and CDR2 is YFSETQ in the germline V gene. The CDR3 is 12 amino acids. Trimming took 5 bases from V and 6 from J, leaving 11 bases between them.

V and J are TRBV2 and TRBJ2-7; maybe TRBD1 (6 bases). CDR3 length: 14 residues. CDR1 is SNHLY, CDR2 FYNNEI, per germline. V lost 8 bases, J lost 0 bases, and 14 bases lay in between. CDR3 residues: CASGLDSFSYEQYF. The CDR3 DNA follows: TGTGCCAGCGGCTTGGACAGCTTCTCCTACGAGCAGTACTTC.

The J gene is TRBJ1-1, the V gene TRBV5-1, with 7 bases lining up with TRBD1. CDR1 is SGHRS and CDR2 is YFSETQ in the germline V gene. CDR3 length equals 14 residues. V dropped 2 bases and J dropped 0; count of bases not matched to a gene: 1. CDR3 sequence reads: CASSFGTVNTEAFF. CDR3 coding DNA: TGCGCCAGCAGCTTCGGGACAGTGAACACTGAAGCTTTCTTT.

The chain uses TRBV6-6 and TRBJ2-5, with 9 bases that match TRBD1. The J call may be wrong; the DNA end is better matched by TRBJ2-7. The CDR3 has 15 amino acids. Germline CDR1 reads MNHNY; CDR2 reads SVGAGI (reference sequence). The CDR3 DNA reads TGTGCCAGCAGCCAAAGACAGGGGGTAAACTACGAGCAGTACTTC. The encoded protein is CASSQRQGVNYEQYF.

This clone is a singleton in its sample. The chain employs TRBV4-1 and TRBJ1-2; 7 bases map to TRBD1. The trim removed 4 bases at V and 7 bases at J, leaving 12 bases unmatched. In germline, CDR1 is MGHRA, CDR2 YSYEKL. The CDR3 spans 15 residues. The CDR3 sequence is CASSLRDSLWGGYTF. The CDR3 DNA reads TGCGCCAGCAGCCTCCGGGACAGCCTTTGGGGTGGCTACACCTTC.